The 29 T cell receptor beta chains below all came from one sample that was sequenced in a study of blood T cell repertoires in COVID-19. Clones were read by immunoSEQ multiplex PCR, and TCRdb kept only the in-frame ones, dropping some. The sample lists under 550,000 clones, roughly 90% occurring once. Sequencing input: peripheral blood. Every receptor here comes from a man aged 18 to 30 with COVID-19, enrolled during active disease.

The CDR3 sequence is CATDGDEKLFF. CDR3 bases: TGTGCCACAGACGGGGATGAAAAACTGTTTTTT. The V and J genes are TRBV24-1 and TRBJ1-4; D gene unclear. The germline CDR1 and CDR2 sequences are KGHDR and SFDVKD. The CDR3 totals 11 residues. V dropped 10 bases and J dropped 6 bases, with 8 bases sitting between them.

The V call is TRBV6-6, the J call TRBJ2-1; weak D call: TRBD1 (6 bases). Trimming removed 6 bases at V and 3 bases at J, with 15 bases between. The germline gives CDR1 MNHNY, CDR2 SVGAGI (reference sequence). This CDR3 contains 15 residues. CDR3 amino acids: CASSDRQEGYNEQFF. CDR3 DNA sequence: TGTGCCAGCAGCGATCGACAGGAAGGCTACAATGAGCAGTTCTTC.

This chain links TRBV16 with TRBJ1-5, with TRBD1 identical over 10 bases. CDR1 is KGHSY and CDR2 is FQNENV in the germline V gene. V lost 9 bases, J lost 2 bases, and 10 bases stayed unmatched. The CDR3 sequence is 16 residues long. CDR3 nucleotide sequence: TGTGCCAGTCACGACAGGGGGCTGAGCGGCAATCAGCCCCAGCATTTT. Translating it yields CASHDRGLSGNQPQHF.

This rearrangement joins TRBV10-2 to TRBJ1-1; unclear D gene. CDR3 length: 13 residues. With 0 bases removed from V and 8 bases from J, the gap between germline ends came to 10 bases. CDR1 is WSHSY and CDR2 is SAAADI in the germline V gene. The DNA for the CDR3 is TGCGCCAGCAGTGAGTCGATCGGTCGCGAAGCTTTCTTT. It encodes CASSESIGREAFF.

The V and J genes are TRBV13 and TRBJ1-6, with 7 positions matching TRBD1. The germline CDR1 and CDR2 sequences are PRHDT and FYEKMQ (reference sequence). The ends lost 5 bases at V and 8 bases at J; junction bases unmatched: 3. This CDR3 spans 13 amino acids. In nucleotides, the CDR3 is TGTGCCAGCAGCGTCGACAGGGATTCACCCCTCCACTTT. This codes for CASSVDRDSPLHF.

The chain is built from TRBV5-5 and TRBJ2-2, with 10 bases matching TRBD1. This CDR3 spans 16 amino acids. Germline-derived CDR1 and CDR2 are SGHKS and YYEKEE (reference sequence). Trimming removed 4 bases from V and 5 bases from J; junction bases left unmatched: 8. DNA for the CDR3: TGTGCCAGCAGCGGACCGGGACAGGGGTGGACCGGGGAGCTGTTTTTT. Translating gives CASSGPGQGWTGELFF.

V and J are TRBV7-9 and TRBJ1-1; D is undetermined. Germline V gene lookup returns CDR1 SEHNR and CDR2 FQNEAQ (reference sequence). The germline V and J ends were trimmed by 3 bases and 1 base, with 12 bases remaining between them. The CDR3 has 15 amino acids. Written as DNA, the CDR3 is TGTGCCAGCAGCTTTCTCACTAGTAGGAACACTGAAGCTTTCTTT. Amino acids: CASSFLTSRNTEAFF. Supplemented by reference TRBV7-9 and TRBJ1-1, the full variable domain reads DTGVSQNPRHKITKRGQNVTFRCDPISEHNRLYWYRQTLGQGPEFLTYFQNEAQLEKSRLLSDRFSAERPKGSFSTLEIQRTEQGDSAMYLCASSFLTSRNTEAFFGQGTRLTVV.

Only a few counts were recorded for this clone. The chain is built from TRBV29-1 and TRBJ2-7; possible D gene TRBD2, 6 bases. V lost 1 base and J 4 bases, leaving 11 bases between the germline ends. Germline values: CDR1 SQVTM, CDR2 ANQGSEA. This CDR3 region has 13 residues. For the CDR3, the DNA is TGCAGCGTTGAAGCCCGGGAGCCTTACGAGCAGTACTTC. It encodes CSVEAREPYEQYF.

J is TRBJ2-2 and V is TRBV19; 7 bases line up with TRBD2. The CDR3 loop spans 16 amino acids. Germline-derived CDR1 and CDR2 are LNHDA and SQIVND (reference sequence). With 7 bases clipped from V and 2 bases from J, the junction kept 10 bases outside the gene matches. The CDR3, as DNA: TGTGCCAGTAAATTGAACCCTAGCGGCAACACCGGGGAGCTGTTTTTT. Its translation: CASKLNPSGNTGELFF.

CDR3 sequence: CASSPGTSFSGNTIYF. CDR3 nucleotides: TGTGCCAGCAGCCCGGGGACATCCTTCTCTGGAAACACCATATATTTT. The V gene is TRBV9, the J gene TRBJ1-3, with D perhaps matching TRBD1 (6 bases). The CDR3 sequence is 16 residues long. CDR1 and CDR2 from the germline V gene are SGDLS and YYNGEE. Trimming took 4 bases from V and 0 from J, leaving 14 bases between them.

To note about this clone: Germline and junction disagree at one end, which may indicate a read error. The J gene is TRBJ2-4, the V gene TRBV29-1, with 7 bases identical to TRBD2. There are 13 residues in the CDR3. CDR1 is SQVTM and CDR2 is ANQGSEA in the germline V gene. CDR3 region: CSVEGLAANIQYF. CDR3 coding DNA: TGCAGCGTGGAAGGGCTAGCGGCGAACATTCAGTACTTC. The entire variable domain, with the rest obtained from reference TRBV29-1 and TRBJ2-4, is as follows: SAVISQKPSRDICQRGTSLTIQCQVDSQVTMMFWYRQQPGQSLTLIATANQGSEATYESGFVIDKFPISRPNLTFSTLTVSNMSPEDSSIYLCSVEGLAANIQYFGAGTRLSVL.

The J gene is TRBJ2-3, the V gene TRBV6-1, with D maybe TRBD2 (6 bases). This CDR3 is 17 amino acids long. Germline CDR1 reads MNHNS; CDR2 reads SASEGT. The V and J ends lost 4 bases and 1 base respectively, with 18 bases between them. The CDR3 DNA follows: TGTGCCAGCAGTGTACGGAGGGCCGGTGCGGGCACAGATACGCAGTATTTT. Amino acid sequence: CASSVRRAGAGTDTQYF.

This chain connects TRBV5-4 to TRBJ2-3; 12 positions match TRBD1. Germline values: CDR1 SGHNT, CDR2 YYREEE (reference sequence). V gave up 4 bases and J gave up 2 bases; unmatched junction bases: 8. This CDR3 spans 17 amino acids. CDR3 nucleotide sequence: TGTGCCAGCAGCCGACCCGGGACAGGGGGCACCACAGATACGCAGTATTTT. Translating it yields CASSRPGTGGTTDTQYF. Full variable domain (outside the CDR3, taken from reference TRBV5-4 and TRBJ2-3): ETGVTQSPTHLIKTRGQQVTLRCSSQSGHNTVSWYQQALGQGPQFIFQYYREEENGRGNFPPRFSGLQFPNYSSELNVNALELDDSALYLCASSRPGTGGTTDTQYFGPGTRLTVL.

This chain joins TRBV24-1 and TRBJ2-1, with TRBD1 matching 10 bases. Germline V gene sequence: CDR1 KGHDR, CDR2 SFDVKD. The CDR3 is 18 residues long. The trim removed 1 base at V and 0 bases at J, leaving 5 bases unmatched. CDR3 sequence (DNA): TGTGCCACCAGTGATTTCGGGACAGGGGATGGCTCCTACAATGAGCAGTTCTTC. Residues: CATSDFGTGDGSYNEQFF.

The chain links TRBV29-1 to TRBJ1-6, with a possible D match to TRBD1 (6 bases). Trimming took off 7 bases at V and 5 bases at J, with 12 bases between the two ends. The CDR3 has 13 residues. Germline V gene lookup returns CDR1 SQVTM and CDR2 ANQGSEA. For the CDR3, the DNA is TGCAGCGCGGGCACAGGGAATAATTCACCCCTCCACTTT. It yields the protein CSAGTGNNSPLHF.

The chain is built from TRBV7-6 and TRBJ2-5, with TRBD2 identical over 10 bases. The trim removed 5 bases at V and 2 bases at J, leaving 5 bases unmatched. CDR3 length equals 15 residues. Germline CDR1 is SGHVS and CDR2 is FNYEAQ. The CDR3 bases are TGTGCCAGCAGCAAAGGGACTAGCGTTCAAGAGACCCAGTACTTC. Its protein product is CASSKGTSVQETQYF.

The CDR3 region is CASSPRRGGGETQYF. The CDR3, as DNA: TGTGCCAGTAGCCCTCGTCGGGGAGGGGGAGAGACCCAGTACTTC. The V gene is TRBV7-9, the J gene TRBJ2-5; the D gene is possibly TRBD2 (7 bases). The CDR3 runs 15 residues. Germline-derived CDR1 and CDR2 are SEHNR and FQNEAQ (reference sequence). The V end was cut by 9 bases, the J end by 4 bases, with 21 bases between.

The rearrangement uses TRBV5-1 and TRBJ2-3; 8 bases align to TRBD2. V lost 4 bases to trimming and J lost 4 bases; unmatched junction nucleotides: 8. Germline loops: CDR1 SGHRS, CDR2 YFSETQ. The CDR3 totals 15 residues. CDR3 bases: TGCGCCAGCAGCCGTGAAGCGGGAGTACCAGATACGCAGTATTTT. This sequence encodes CASSREAGVPDTQYF.

Only a few counts were recorded for this clone. The chain's CDR3 is CASSVGLQTGELFF. The CDR3 DNA sequence: TGTGCCAGCAGCGTAGGACTACAAACCGGGGAGCTGTTTTTT. This chain links TRBV7-6 with TRBJ2-2; D perhaps matches TRBD2 (6 bases). The V and J ends lost 5 bases and 5 bases respectively, with 12 bases between them. Looked up from germline, CDR1 is SGHVS and CDR2 is FNYEAQ. The CDR3 has 14 amino acids.

The chain uses TRBV2 and TRBJ2-5; D possibly corresponds to TRBD1 (5 bases). Germline assignment: CDR1 SNHLY and CDR2 FYNNEI. The CDR3 totals 16 residues. V was pared by 4 bases and J by 2 bases, with 17 bases between. CDR3 nucleotides: TGTGCCAGCAGTGCTATCCGGACAATCTATCAAGAGACCCAGTACTTC. This codes for CASSAIRTIYQETQYF.

The V and J genes are TRBV7-9 and TRBJ2-6, with 11 bases that match TRBD2. V dropped 5 bases and J dropped 1; count of bases not matched to a gene: 4. Germline V gene sequence: CDR1 SEHNR, CDR2 FQNEAQ (reference sequence). There are 17 residues in the CDR3. Written as DNA, the CDR3 is TGTGCCAGCAGCATCCTAGCGGGAGGATCTGGGGCCAACGTCCTGACTTTC. Its translation is CASSILAGGSGANVLTF. Supplemented by reference TRBV7-9 and TRBJ2-6, the full variable domain reads DTGVSQNPRHKITKRGQNVTFRCDPISEHNRLYWYRQTLGQGPEFLTYFQNEAQLEKSRLLSDRFSAERPKGSFSTLEIQRTEQGDSAMYLCASSILAGGSGANVLTFGAGSRLTVL.

The J gene is TRBJ2-7, the V gene TRBV7-9, with D perhaps matching TRBD1 (5 bases). V was trimmed by 5 bases and J by 4 bases, leaving 12 bases between them. This CDR3 is built from 13 residues. Germline values: CDR1 SEHNR, CDR2 FQNEAQ (reference sequence). This CDR3 reads CASSEKGVYEQYF. The DNA of the CDR3 is TGTGCCAGCAGCGAGAAAGGGGTGTACGAGCAGTACTTC.

The chain recombines TRBV7-9 with TRBJ2-7; D is perhaps TRBD1 (6 bases). Germline V gene sequence: CDR1 SEHNR, CDR2 FQNEAQ (reference sequence). V shed 1 base and J shed 9 bases, with 10 bases lying between them. This CDR3 contains 12 residues. In nucleotides, the CDR3 is TGTGCCAGCAGCTTAGGCAGGGGTGGGCAGTACTTC. Protein sequence: CASSLGRGGQYF. The entire variable domain, with the rest obtained from reference TRBV7-9 and TRBJ2-7, is as follows: DTGVSQNPRHKITKRGQNVTFRCDPISEHNRLYWYRQTLGQGPEFLTYFQNEAQLEKSRLLSDRFSAERPKGSFSTLEIQRTEQGDSAMYLCASSLGRGGQYFGPGTRLTVT.

V gene TRBV10-2 combines with J gene TRBJ2-7, with a weak D call TRBD1 (5 bases). The CDR3 covers 15 residues. The germline V gene encodes CDR1 WSHSY and CDR2 SAAADI. The V gene lost 0 bases and the J gene lost 2 bases, with 11 bases spanning the gap. The DNA of the CDR3 is TGCGCCAGCAGTGAGTCTCAGGGTCTAACCTACGAGCAGTACTTC. Translating gives CASSESQGLTYEQYF.

V gene TRBV28 combines with J gene TRBJ1-2; 8 positions match TRBD1. The CDR3 totals 15 residues. J lost 4 bases, V lost 6 bases, and 10 bases had no gene match. Looked up from germline, CDR1 is MDHEN and CDR2 is SYDVKM. CDR3: CASRDWQGAFYGYTF. The CDR3 DNA reads as TGTGCCAGCAGAGACTGGCAGGGGGCCTTCTATGGCTACACCTTC.

The rearrangement uses TRBV11-3 and TRBJ2-5, with 7 bases matching TRBD1. The CDR3 has 12 amino acids. Germline loops: CDR1 SGHNT, CDR2 YENEEA. V was pared by 4 bases and J by 5 bases, with 1 base of the junction left unmatched. CDR3 nucleotides: TGTGCCAGCAGCTCACAGGGGGAGACCCAGTACTTC. It specifies CASSSQGETQYF.

This chain uses TRBV24-1 with TRBJ1-1; 7 bases align to TRBD1. The CDR3 is 13 amino acids. Germline V gene lookup returns CDR1 KGHDR and CDR2 SFDVKD. Germline trimming cut 5 bases from V and 2 bases from J; bases unmatched to any gene: 1. CDR3 loop: CATSAGGNTEAFF. The CDR3 bases are TGTGCCACCAGTGCAGGGGGAAACACTGAAGCTTTCTTT.

On this clone itself: Relative to the germline gene, one junction end is altered; a read error may explain this. The chain carries TRBV6-4 and TRBJ2-2; 8 nucleotides line up with TRBD2. The CDR3 totals 16 residues. CDR1 MRHNA and CDR2 SNTAGT come from the germline V gene. Here the CDR3 DNA reads TGTGCCAGCAGCGACTTCGGGGGGGCGAACACCGGGGAGCTGTTTTTT. Translation gives CASSDFGGANTGELFF.

This chain uses TRBV27 with TRBJ2-7; TRBD1 agrees at 10 bases. Germline V gene lookup returns CDR1 MNHEY and CDR2 SMNVEV (reference sequence). Trimming took 6 bases from V and 2 from J; bases not matched to a gene: 7. This CDR3 is 15 amino acids long. The CDR3 DNA reads as TGTGCCAGCAGCTCGGGACAGGGGTTTCCCTACGAGCAGTACTTC. Its protein is CASSSGQGFPYEQYF.